This entry features one T cell receptor (beta chain) sequence. Its antigen is still unknown. This sample is drawn from a study of T-cell memory formation after mild COVID-19. For the study at large: For the most part, TCR clusters were specific to one donor.

Trimming stripped 1 base from V and 8 bases from J, with 17 bases between. There are 15 residues in the CDR3. The germline gives CDR1 LGHNA, CDR2 YNFKEQ. Researchers used 5'RACE with constant-segment primers to make TCR alpha and TCR beta cDNA libraries that carry sample barcodes and UMIs. TCRdb redid the calling of the 5' RACE reads with MiXCR, one entry per CDR3 protein. This repertoire shows approximately 65,000 distinct CDR3 sequences, 16% found once; its top ten account for 30% to 35%. Findings of the study overall: Several responding clones turned up in pre-infection memory, indicating that cross-reactive memory may have taken part. Mainly in CM and EM were contracting CD4+ clones; CD8+ were in EMRA.

The chain carries TRBV4-2 and TRBJ1-2; D uncertain. This receptor was identified in an adult woman who had mild COVID-19 (a few samples of this study predate the infection). Cell type and time point are not known. The specimen sequenced was PBMCs or a T cell subset sorted from them (not recorded which). The CDR3 region is CASSQAYTPSGGYTF. CDR3 sequence (DNA): TGTGCCAGCAGCCAAGCTTATACCCCATCGGGGGGCTACACCTTC.